One T cell receptor (beta chain) is described in this entry. Germline values: CDR1 MNHEY, CDR2 SVGAGI. The V end was cut by 2 bases, the J end by 7 bases, with 14 bases between. The length of the CDR3 is 14 residues. The sample comes from a study of CD8+ T cells in alopecia areata. cDNA reverse transcribed from extracted RNA served as the sequencing template. Measured with immunoSEQ multiplex PCR; TCRdb has only the in-frame clones, and not every one. The data show fewer than 250,000 clones, around 60% seen once. Specified treatment: oral pan-JAK inhibitor, 5-10 mg twice daily. The sequencing used CD4+ T cells sorted from blood, collected at week 4, from a patient treated with tofacitinib. The genes are TRBV6-5 and TRBJ2-5; no clear D gene. This receptor was obtained from a human donor with alopecia areata. The chain's CDR3 is CASSYGSAWGTQYF. CDR3 coding DNA: TGTGCCAGCAGTTACGGATCGGCCTGGGGGACCCAGTACTTC.